A selection of T cell receptor beta chains follows, all from one sample in a study of T cells in narcolepsy. The repertoire was sequenced with immunoSEQ multiplex PCR; TCRdb's copy has only in-frame clones and lacks some. The sample has tens of thousands of clones; 75% to 90% are singletons. Sequenced input: CD45RA- memory CD4+ T cells from PBMCs. The receptor set was obtained from a human donor with narcolepsy. Both conserved end residues are part of each CDR3. The D gene is left open where the match is weak. Clone size is shown for a subset of rows, as once, few, many or a class of expanded clone.

d_call,clone_size,j_call,v_call,cdr3_nt,cdr3_aa
.,.,TRBJ2-3,TRBV4-1,TGCGCCAGCAGCCCTCAAAACACAGATACGCAGTATTTT,CASSPQNTDTQYF
TRBD1,.,TRBJ1-2,TRBV9,TGTGCCAGCAGCGTAGCAACAGGGGCTATAGGAACCTATGGCTACACCTTC,CASSVATGAIGTYGYTF
TRBD2,few,TRBJ2-5,TRBV30,TGTGCCTGGAGTGTAGCTAGCGGGGAGACCCAGTACTTC,CAWSVASGETQYF
.,.,TRBJ1-1,TRBV5-4,TGTGCCAGCAGCATGGGGGAGAGAGCGAACACTGAAGCTTTCTTT,CASSMGERANTEAFF
.,.,TRBJ1-4,TRBV23-1,TGCGCCAGCAGCCCGGGGAGGGGGACACGGGAAAAACTGTTTTTT,CASSPGRGTREKLFF
TRBD2,.,TRBJ2-3,TRBV5-4,TGTGCCAGCAGCCCGAAGGGGACTAGCGGGAGCCGCACAGATACGCAGTATTTT,CASSPKGTSGSRTDTQYF
.,.,TRBJ1-2,TRBV5-1,TGCGCCAGCAGCTTCGGTAAAACTAACTATGGCTACACCTTC,CASSFGKTNYGYTF
.,few,TRBJ1-5,TRBV15,TGTGCCACCAGCAGACAAGGGAGCAATCAGCCCCAGCATTTT,CATSRQGSNQPQHF
.,once,TRBJ2-2,TRBV7-3,TGTGCCAGCAGTAAGACTACTGCGAACACCGGGGAGCTGTTTTTT,CASSKTTANTGELFF
.,.,TRBJ2-7,TRBV6-5,TGTGCCAGCTACCGTCCCGAAGGGGAGCAGTACTTC,CASYRPEGEQYF
.,.,TRBJ2-7,TRBV12-5,TGTGCTAGTGGTTTAAAGGTTATGGCCGAGCAGTACTTC,CASGLKVMAEQYF
.,.,TRBJ2-6,TRBV7-2,TGTGCCAGCAGCGGCGGCAGGGGCTCAGGGGCCAACGTCCTGACTTTC,CASSGGRGSGANVLTF
TRBD1,.,TRBJ1-1,TRBV9,TGTGCCAGCAGCGTAGGACAGGGGAACCTTGAAGCTTTCTTT,CASSVGQGNLEAFF
TRBD1,.,TRBJ2-5,TRBV5-1,TGCGCCAGCAGCTTGGGGGGGACAGGGGACGAAGAGACCCAGTACTTC,CASSLGGTGDEETQYF
.,.,TRBJ2-1,TRBV10-3,TGTGCCATCAGTGAGTCGGGAACAGGGTCCCACAATGAGCAGTTCTTC,CAISESGTGSHNEQFF
.,.,TRBJ2-2,TRBV15,TGTGCCACACGTAAGGAGTACACCGGGGAGCTGTTTTTT,CATRKEYTGELFF
TRBD1,.,TRBJ2-1,TRBV28,TGTGCCAGCAGCAGTGCGGGACAGGGAGACAATGAGCAGTTCTTC,CASSSAGQGDNEQFF
.,.,TRBJ2-6,TRBV28,TGTGCCAGCAGTTCGACCCGGGGGGCCAACGTCCTGACTTTC,CASSSTRGANVLTF
TRBD1,.,TRBJ1-4,TRBV4-3,TGCGCCAGCAGCCAGGTTACAGGGGGCCGGGATGAAAAACTGTTTTTT,CASSQVTGGRDEKLFF
TRBD1,once,TRBJ1-1,TRBV11-3,TGTGCCAGCAGCTTAGGGAGACAGGGGGCCACTGAAGCTTTCTTT,CASSLGRQGATEAFF
TRBD1,.,TRBJ2-2,TRBV7-7,TGTGCTAGCAGCTCGGGGACAGGGAACACCGGGGAGCTGTTTTTT,CASSSGTGNTGELFF
.,.,TRBJ1-6,TRBV28,TGTGCCAGCAGTTTGGGGGGCCTTTCACCCCTCCACTTT,CASSLGGLSPLHF
TRBD1,few,TRBJ1-2,TRBV19,TGTGCCAGTAGTCCGACAGGGGGGCTGGGCTACACCTTC,CASSPTGGLGYTF
TRBD1,once,TRBJ2-1,TRBV11-2,TGTGCCAGCAGCTTCCACCGGACAGGGGTGAACAATGAGCAGTTCTTC,CASSFHRTGVNNEQFF
.,.,TRBJ1-1,TRBV2,TGTGCCAGCAGACTCATGAACACTGAAGCTTTCTTT,CASRLMNTEAFF
TRBD2,.,TRBJ2-5,TRBV4-3,TGCGCCAGCAGCCAGGGACTAGCCGGGGGTGGGCAAGAGACCCAGTACTTC,CASSQGLAGGGQETQYF
.,.,TRBJ1-1,TRBV7-3,TGTGCCAGCAGCCCAAATCGCGGGAATCAAGCTTTCTTT,CASSPNRGNQAFF
TRBD1,.,TRBJ1-3,TRBV5-5,TGTGCCAGCAGCCTGGGGACAGCTGGAAACACCATATATTTT,CASSLGTAGNTIYF
.,.,TRBJ1-6,TRBV30,TGTGCCTGGAGTAGAGATCCTCGTCGGGCACCCCTCCACTTT,CAWSRDPRRAPLHF
TRBD1,.,TRBJ1-5,TRBV6-1,TGTGCCAGCAGTGAAGCAGGGGGCGATAATCAGCCCCAGCATTTT,CASSEAGGDNQPQHF
TRBD2,.,TRBJ2-5,TRBV7-9,TGTGCCAGCAGCAAAGCTCTAGCGGTCATTCAAGAGACCCAGTACTTC,CASSKALAVIQETQYF
TRBD1,.,TRBJ1-5,TRBV28,TGTGCCAGCAGAGCCTCAAAGGACAGGGGCAATCAGCCCCAGCATTTT,CASRASKDRGNQPQHF
.,once,TRBJ2-3,TRBV7-3,TGTGCCAGCAGCTTACGATCCGGGAGCACAGATACGCAGTATTTT,CASSLRSGSTDTQYF
.,medium-sized,TRBJ2-5,TRBV5-6,TGTGCCAGCAGCTTGAAGGGACGGGGGCAAGAGACCCAGTACTTC,CASSLKGRGQETQYF
TRBD2,.,TRBJ2-3,TRBV4-1,TGCGCCAGCAGCCAACAGACTAGCGGGAGAAATACGCAGTATTTT,CASSQQTSGRNTQYF
.,.,TRBJ2-5,TRBV6-6,TGTGCCAGCAGTTACCAGACGAGGGAGACCCAGTACTTC,CASSYQTRETQYF
TRBD2,.,TRBJ2-2,TRBV2,TGTGCCAGCAGGCCCGGACTAGGAGAACCAAACGGGGAGCTGTTTTTT,CASRPGLGEPNGELFF
TRBD1,once,TRBJ1-2,TRBV6-5,TGTGCCAGCAGTATCGGGACAGCAAACTATGGCTACACCTTC,CASSIGTANYGYTF
TRBD1,once,TRBJ1-1,TRBV2,TGTGCCAGTGACAGGGGATCAACTGAAGCTTTCTTT,CASDRGSTEAFF
.,.,TRBJ2-2,TRBV4-3,TGCGCCAGCAGCTTACAGGTTCCCGGGGAGCTGTTTTTT,CASSLQVPGELFF
.,.,TRBJ2-3,TRBV28,TGTGCTACTTCGGACGGAGGGCAAAACACAGATACGCAGTATTTT,CATSDGGQNTDTQYF
.,.,TRBJ2-5,TRBV6-6,TGTGCCAGCAGTTACGGGGGCATACGGGAGACCCAGTACTTC,CASSYGGIRETQYF
.,.,TRBJ2-7,TRBV7-2,TGTGCCAGCAGCGTACAGGGTATTATCACCTACGAGCAGTACTTC,CASSVQGIITYEQYF
TRBD1,.,TRBJ1-2,TRBV7-2,TGTGCCAGCAGCCGACAGGGGGAGCGGTATGGCTACACCTTC,CASSRQGERYGYTF
.,.,TRBJ2-5,TRBV7-7,TGTGCCAGCAGCTTGGAGGGGGTGGGCGCGACCCAGTACTTC,CASSLEGVGATQYF